This passage covers 19 T cell receptor beta chains from one sample sequenced in a study of early T cells in non-severe SARS-CoV-2 infection. TCRdb used MiXCR to reprocess the 5' RACE reads, holding one entry per CDR3 protein. The sample records fewer than 85,000 distinct CDR3 sequences, approximately 10% being singletons. Sequencing used whole blood, obtained at baseline. Source of these receptors: an adult who was a healthcare worker with PCR-confirmed SARS-CoV-2 infection or an uninfected control (not recorded which).

The chain couples TRBV28 to TRBJ1-1; the D gene is possibly TRBD1 (6 bases). Germline V gives CDR1 MDHEN, CDR2 SYDVKM. The CDR3 is made up of 13 amino acids. Trimming took 5 bases from V and 11 from J, leaving 18 bases between them. The CDR3 sequence: CASSIQGFGEAFF. The CDR3 DNA sequence: TGTGCCAGCAGTATACAGGGATTTGGAGAGGCTTTCTTT. The full variable domain, in which reference TRBV28 and TRBJ1-1 provide the parts outside the CDR3, is DVKVTQSSRYLVKRTGEKVFLECVQDMDHENMFWYRQDPGLGLRLIYFSYDVKMKEKGDIPEGYSVSREKKERFSLILESASTNQTSMYLCASSIQGFGEAFFGQGTRLTVV.

The genes are TRBV3-1 and TRBJ2-3; no clear D gene. Germline V gene sequence: CDR1 LGHDT, CDR2 YNNKEL (reference sequence). This CDR3 contains 14 residues. V was pared by 0 bases and J by 1 base, with 5 bases between. Here the CDR3 reads CASSQDWGTDTQYF. DNA of the CDR3: TGTGCCAGCAGCCAAGATTGGGGCACAGATACGCAGTATTTT.

This clonotype has ten or more counts. J is TRBJ2-3 and V is TRBV20-1; D possibly corresponds to TRBD2 (6 bases). V lost 3 bases, J lost 2 bases, and 15 bases lay in between. The CDR3 consists of 15 residues. Germline CDR1 and CDR2: DFQATT and SNEGSKA (reference sequence). The CDR3 coding sequence is TGCAGTGCTAGGGGGACTGGGTTCAACACAGATACGCAGTATTTT. Translating gives CSARGTGFNTDTQYF.

This clonotype was observed many times. V gene TRBV2 combines with J gene TRBJ2-1; no clear D. This CDR3 is 14 amino acids long. The V and J ends lost 1 base and 4 bases respectively, with 8 bases between them. Germline CDR1 is SNHLY and CDR2 is FYNNEI. The CDR3 sequence: CASSEELSYNEQFF. CDR3 in DNA: TGTGCCAGCAGTGAAGAACTCTCTTACAATGAGCAGTTCTTC.

In its sample, this clonotype was seen a few times. The chain links TRBV24-1 to TRBJ2-2, with TRBD1 as a possible D gene (5 bases). Germline CDR1 reads KGHDR; CDR2 reads SFDVKD. V gave up 12 bases and J gave up 2 bases, with 15 bases separating them. This CDR3 has 14 residues. The CDR3 DNA reads TGTGCCCCTAGGACAACCCCCAACACCGGGGAGCTGTTTTTT. Encoded protein: CAPRTTPNTGELFF.

The table lists this clonotype with a few counts. DNA of the CDR3: TGTGCCAGCAGAGGATATCCGAACTATAATTCACCCCTCCACTTT. Encoded protein: CASRGYPNYNSPLHF. The chain carries TRBV7-8 and TRBJ1-6, with D unclear. The ends were cut back, 6 bases at V and 3 bases at J, with 12 bases in the middle. Germline V gives CDR1 SGHVS, CDR2 FQNEAQ. The CDR3 has 15 amino acids.

Remarks on this clonotype: The junction departs from the called germline gene at one end, perhaps through a read error. This sequence joins TRBV11-2 and TRBJ2-7; no reliable D call. Germline V lookup: CDR1 SGHAT, CDR2 FQNNGV. The CDR3 is made up of 15 amino acids. DNA of the CDR3: TGTGCCGGCAGCTTAGAACAGCCTAGCTCCTACGAGCAGTACTTC. Translation: CAGSLEQPSSYEQYF.

This sequence joins TRBV7-9 and TRBJ1-3; D not resolved. The length of the CDR3 is 17 residues. The germline CDR1 and CDR2 sequences are SEHNR and FQNEAQ (reference sequence). The ends were cut back, 2 bases at V and 0 bases at J, with 14 bases in the middle. Here the CDR3 reads CASSLLPNVYSGNTIYF. The CDR3 coding sequence is TGTGCCAGCAGCTTACTCCCCAATGTATACTCTGGAAACACCATATATTTT.

Ten or more counts support this clonotype. The V call is TRBV3-1, the J call TRBJ2-7; possibly TRBD1 for D (6 bases). The V gene lost 4 bases and the J gene lost 5 bases, with 18 bases spanning the gap. The CDR3 extends over 15 amino acids. Germline V gene lookup returns CDR1 LGHDT and CDR2 YNNKEL (reference sequence). CDR3 residues: CASSPGAPRPDEQYF. CDR3 in DNA: TGTGCCAGCAGCCCAGGGGCTCCGAGACCGGACGAGCAGTACTTC.

The V gene is TRBV6-2 or TRBV6-3, the J gene TRBJ2-2; 10 bases are shared with TRBD2. Germline V CDR1 and CDR2: MNHEY, SVGEGT. The CDR3 extends over 14 amino acids. The ends lost 5 bases at V and 3 bases at J; junction bases unmatched: 0. In DNA, the CDR3 is TGTGCCAGCAGTCTAGCGGGGGACACCGGGGAGCTGTTTTTT. Protein product: CASSLAGDTGELFF.

This clonotype was seen repeatedly, ten times or more. The chain combines TRBV20-1 with TRBJ1-2; D ambiguous. Germline assignment: CDR1 DFQATT and CDR2 SNEGSKA (reference sequence). The CDR3 has 12 amino acids. V lost 6 bases to trimming and J lost 3 bases, with 11 bases between them. CDR3 nucleotides: TGCAGTGCCCGGGAGATGGACTATGGCTACACCTTC. It specifies CSAREMDYGYTF.

The CDR3 nucleotides read TGCGCCAGCAGCTTGGGCGTGGGCACTGAAGCTTTCTTT. This translates into CASSLGVGTEAFF. The rearrangement uses TRBV5-1 and TRBJ1-1; no definite D call. Germline assignment: CDR1 SGHRS and CDR2 YFSETQ. The CDR3 contains 13 residues. Trimming shortened V by 0 bases and J by 4 bases, and 7 bases separated the two germline ends.

CDR3 bases: TGTGCCAGCACTCCCAGCGGGACAGGGGTAAGGAAAAATGAGCAGTTCTTC. Amino acids: CASTPSGTGVRKNEQFF. The chain recombines TRBV6-2 or TRBV6-3 with TRBJ2-1, with 10 positions matching TRBD1. The CDR3 loop spans 17 amino acids. The V gene's germline CDR1 is MNHEY and CDR2 SVGEGT. The V segment lost 7 bases and the J segment 7 bases; nucleotides outside the gene matches: 16.

This clonotype was found a few times. The J gene is TRBJ1-2, the V gene TRBV10-2; no definite D call. The CDR3 totals 13 residues. Per germline, CDR1 WSHSY and CDR2 SAAADI. Trimming pared 7 bases from V and 8 bases from J, leaving 17 bases between. CDR3 in amino acids: CASIAAGSGGYTF. The DNA for the CDR3 is TGCGCCAGCATAGCGGCGGGCTCGGGGGGCTACACCTTC.

This chain joins TRBV7-2 and TRBJ1-2; 10 bases line up with TRBD1. With 3 bases clipped from V and 2 bases from J, the junction kept 0 bases outside the gene matches. This CDR3 region has 14 residues. Germline-derived CDR1 and CDR2 are SGHTA and FQGNSA. The CDR3 DNA reads as TGTGCCAGCAGCTTGACAGGGGGCAACTATGGCTACACCTTC. Its translation: CASSLTGGNYGYTF.

The V and J genes are TRBV3-1 and TRBJ2-7; D is unclear. V lost 2 bases and J lost 5, with 4 bases in between. The CDR3 is made up of 11 amino acids. Germline-derived CDR1 and CDR2 are LGHDT and YNNKEL (reference sequence). The CDR3 reads CASSQFNEQYF. The CDR3 DNA sequence: TGTGCCAGCAGCCAATTCAACGAGCAGTACTTC.

The chain carries TRBV18 and TRBJ2-7; a weak D match, TRBD1 (6 bases). The CDR3 loop spans 16 amino acids. The germline CDR1 and CDR2 sequences are KGHSH and LQKENI. The V gene lost 6 bases and the J gene lost 5 bases, with 23 bases spanning the gap. This CDR3 is CASSLGTGETGHEQYF. The CDR3 nucleotides read TGTGCCAGCTCTCTCGGAACAGGTGAAACAGGGCACGAGCAGTACTTC.

In its sample, this clonotype was seen once. The CDR3 sequence is CASSISGGRTEAFF. The CDR3 DNA reads TGCGCCAGCAGCATCTCAGGGGGCCGCACTGAAGCTTTCTTT. The genes are TRBV5-1 and TRBJ1-1, with 8 bases matching TRBD1. Germline CDR1 SGHRS, CDR2 YFSETQ. The CDR3 extends over 14 amino acids. Losses at the gene ends were 4 bases for V and 4 bases for J; bases not matched to a gene: 6.

This clonotype has a count of ten or more. The rearrangement uses TRBV7-9 and TRBJ2-7, with a possible D match to TRBD2 (5 bases). Germline V gene data show CDR1 as SEHNR and CDR2 as FQNEAQ (reference sequence). This CDR3 is built from 12 residues. V dropped 3 bases and J dropped 5 bases, with 8 bases sitting between them. The DNA for the CDR3 is TGTGCCAGCAGCTTGATCGGGGACGAGCAGTACTTC. It encodes CASSLIGDEQYF.